One sample yielded the 28 T cell receptor beta chains listed below, sequenced in a study of T cells in Graves' hyperthyroidism and ophthalmopathy. RNA transcripts were the template for amplifying TCR beta CDR3 regions. HTBI primers were employed in a first-round RT-PCR of the TCR CDR3. Each CDR3 protein gets one entry after TCRdb re-called the multiplex PCR reads with MiXCR. The data contain approximately 420,000 distinct CDR3 sequences, approximately 15% of them singletons. The sequenced sample consisted of blood. These TCRs come from a woman aged 25-40 years with Graves' hyperthyroidism.

Only one count was recorded for this clonotype. The chain has TRBV18 and TRBJ2-1; the match to TRBD2 covers 11 bases. The germline CDR1 and CDR2 sequences are KGHSH and LQKENI. This CDR3 region has 14 residues. V shed 8 bases, J shed 5 bases, and the junction held 5 bases outside the gene matches. The CDR3 reads CASLLAGGNNEQFF. The CDR3 DNA follows: TGTGCCAGCCTCCTAGCGGGGGGCAACAATGAGCAGTTCTTC.

The sample holds a few counts of this clonotype. The chain uses TRBV20-1 and TRBJ2-5, with D perhaps matching TRBD2 (5 bases). This CDR3 has 10 amino acids. In germline, CDR1 is DFQATT, CDR2 SNEGSKA (reference sequence). The V gene lost 3 bases and the J gene lost 10 bases, with 9 bases spanning the gap. CDR3 region: CSARDSHQYF. In DNA form, the CDR3 reads TGCAGTGCTAGGGACTCTCACCAGTACTTC.

This clonotype was found many times. In nucleotides, the CDR3 is TGTGCCACCAGTGACCCCACCGGAGTCAGCACAGATACGCAGTATTTT. This translates into CATSDPTGVSTDTQYF. J is TRBJ2-3 and V is TRBV24-1, with unresolved D. This CDR3 has 16 amino acids. From germline, CDR1 is KGHDR and CDR2 SFDVKD. V was pared by 4 bases and J by 0 bases, with 13 bases between.

Comments on this clonotype: Since a much larger clone is just one base distant, this may be a read error. This chain uses TRBV5-1 with TRBJ2-3; 7 bases are a match to TRBD2. Germline CDR1 reads SGHRS; CDR2 reads YFSETQ. The CDR3 loop spans 14 amino acids. CDR3 nucleotides: TGCGCCAGCAGCTGGACTAGGGGCACAGATGCGCAGTATTTT. This sequence encodes CASSWTRGTDAQYF.

The rearrangement uses TRBV9 and TRBJ2-5; 9 bases agree with TRBD2. Unmatched junction bases numbered 9, after V lost 4 bases and J lost 5 bases. CDR3 size: 15 residues. In germline, CDR1 is SGDLS, CDR2 YYNGEE. CDR3 DNA sequence: TGTGCCAGCAGCATAGCGGGAGTTCAGTCGGAGACCCAGTACTTC. Amino acids: CASSIAGVQSETQYF.

The chain employs TRBV29-1 and TRBJ2-7; TRBD1 is a possible D gene (5 bases). This CDR3 spans 13 amino acids. Trimming pared 3 bases from V and 0 bases from J, leaving 9 bases between. The germline V gene has CDR1 SQVTM and CDR2 ANQGSEA. In DNA, the CDR3 is TGCAGCGTTGAGTGGGGCAGCTCCTACGAGCAGTACTTC. This codes for CSVEWGSSYEQYF.

As to this clonotype: A clone one base away is much larger, so this may be a read error. This chain connects TRBV20-1 to TRBJ2-1, with no clear D. The germline V gene encodes CDR1 DFQATT and CDR2 SNEGSKA (reference sequence). The CDR3 has 11 amino acids. As DNA, the CDR3 is TGCAGTGCTCGAGAGTACAATGAGCGGTTCTTC. Translation: CSAREYNERFF.

This clonotype was detected ten times or more. V is TRBV3-1 and J is TRBJ2-5; 9 bases align to TRBD2. CDR3 length: 16 residues. Trimming at V came to 4 bases and at J to 4 bases, leaving 10 bases not matched to a gene. The germline gives CDR1 LGHDT, CDR2 YNNKEL (reference sequence). The CDR3 sequence: CASSPEWGGRVETQYF. CDR3 coding DNA: TGTGCCAGCAGCCCTGAGTGGGGCGGGAGGGTAGAGACCCAGTACTTC.

Notes on this clonotype: The junction departs from the called germline gene at one end, perhaps through a read error. This chain joins TRBV30 and TRBJ1-4; D ambiguous. Germline V gives CDR1 GTSNPN, CDR2 SVGIG (reference sequence). The CDR3 loop spans 13 amino acids. In DNA form, the CDR3 reads TGTGCCTTTGACCGGGCAACTAATGAAAGACTGTTTTTT. Residues: CAFDRATNERLFF. The full variable domain, in which reference TRBV30 and TRBJ1-4 provide the parts outside the CDR3, is SQTIHQWPATLVQPVGSPLSLECTVEGTSNPNLYWYRQAAGRGLQLLFYSVGIGQISSEVPQNLSASRPQDRQFILSSKKLLLSDSGFYLCAFDRATNERLFFGSGTQLSVL.

This clonotype was counted between two and nine times. This chain joins TRBV20-1 and TRBJ2-1; no clear D gene. Per germline, CDR1 DFQATT and CDR2 SNEGSKA (reference sequence). The CDR3 contains 12 residues. V lost 1 base, J lost 4 bases, and 5 bases lay in between. The CDR3 here is CSARGLYNEQFF. As DNA, the CDR3 is TGCAGTGCTAGAGGGTTATACAATGAGCAGTTCTTC.

Regarding this clonotype: A read error is possible here, since a much larger clone lies one base away. The chain has TRBV5-1 and TRBJ2-3; D is ambiguous. The CDR3 is 13 amino acids. V gave up 4 bases and J gave up 2 bases, with 8 bases separating them. Germline V gene sequence: CDR1 SGHRS, CDR2 YFSETQ. The DNA for the CDR3 is TGCGCCAGCAGCGTGTGGAACACAGATACGCAGTATTTT. Its protein product is CASSVWNTDTQYF.

This clonotype was detected only a few times. J is TRBJ1-5 and V is TRBV27; 7 positions agree with TRBD1. CDR1 MNHEY and CDR2 SMNVEV come from the germline V gene (reference sequence). V lost 5 bases to trimming and J lost 9 bases; unmatched junction nucleotides: 25. The CDR3 spans 19 residues. The CDR3 is CASSPYSIRTGQASRPQHF. In DNA form, the CDR3 reads TGTGCCAGCAGTCCGTACTCAATCAGGACAGGTCAGGCAAGTCGGCCCCAGCATTTT.

In the case of this clonotype: One end of the junction fails to match germline, which may point to a read error. The V call is TRBV6-9, the J call TRBJ2-5; no clear D gene. The germline V gene encodes CDR1 MNHGY and CDR2 SVAAGI. CDR3 length: 12 residues. The CDR3 loop is CASSTGGETQDF. CDR3 DNA: TGCGCCAGCTCCACGGGCGGAGAGACCCAGGACTTC.

In this sample, this clonotype turned up many times. The chain couples TRBV27 to TRBJ2-7, with D possibly matching TRBD1 (5 bases). V shed 4 bases and J shed 6 bases, with 10 bases lying between them. This CDR3 contains 12 residues. The germline V gene has CDR1 MNHEY and CDR2 SMNVEV (reference sequence). CDR3 loop: CASSSQGSEQYF. The DNA for the CDR3 is TGTGCCAGCAGTTCTCAGGGAAGCGAGCAGTACTTC.

There are many counts of this clonotype. CDR3 sequence reads: CASSIIAGGYNEQFF. For the CDR3, the DNA is TGTGCCAGCAGTATAATAGCGGGAGGCTACAATGAGCAGTTCTTC. V gene TRBV27 combines with J gene TRBJ2-1, with TRBD2 identical over 10 bases. V lost 5 bases and J lost 3; bases outside the gene matches: 4. From germline, CDR1 is MNHEY and CDR2 SMNVEV (reference sequence). The CDR3 is 15 residues long.

Only a few counts were recorded for this clonotype. The chain has TRBV19 and TRBJ2-1; no clear D gene. Trimming cost V 4 bases and J 5 bases, with 12 bases left between them. The CDR3 has 14 residues. Germline-derived CDR1 and CDR2 are LNHDA and SQIVND (reference sequence). Here the CDR3 DNA reads TGTGCCAGTAGTAAAACCGCTGATAACAATGAGCAGTTCTTC. Amino acids: CASSKTADNNEQFF.

The chain uses TRBV6-1 and TRBJ2-1; D is perhaps TRBD2 (6 bases). This CDR3 is built from 16 residues. Germline V gene data show CDR1 as MNHNS and CDR2 as SASEGT. V lost 7 bases to trimming and J lost 8 bases, with 24 bases between them. The CDR3 here is CASTHSGTWIGDEQFF. CDR3 sequence (DNA): TGTGCCAGCACCCACTCCGGGACTTGGATTGGGGATGAGCAGTTCTTC.

The genes are TRBV19 and TRBJ2-7; TRBD1 agrees at 7 bases. The CDR3 has 12 residues. The V gene end was trimmed by 5 bases and the J gene end by 6 bases; junction bases not matched to a gene: 4. Germline V lookup: CDR1 LNHDA, CDR2 SQIVND (reference sequence). The CDR3 nucleotides are TGTGCCAGTAGTGACCACAGGGGCGAGCAGTACTTC. It encodes CASSDHRGEQYF.

This clonotype has at least ten counts. The V call is TRBV28, the J call TRBJ2-1; D unresolved. V dropped 3 bases and J dropped 0 bases, with 12 bases sitting between them. Germline loops: CDR1 MDHEN, CDR2 SYDVKM. The CDR3 covers 16 residues. The CDR3 DNA follows: TGTGCCAGCAGTTTGTTTGGGGTTAGCTCCTACAATGAGCAGTTCTTC. It specifies CASSLFGVSSYNEQFF.

In nucleotides, the CDR3 is TGTGCCAGCAGCTATTATTTGGGGCAAGAGACCCAGTACTTC. The encoded protein is CASSYYLGQETQYF. V gene TRBV14 combines with J gene TRBJ2-5; D is unresolved. The CDR3 loop spans 14 amino acids. With 5 bases removed from V and 2 bases from J, the gap between germline ends came to 12 bases. Germline assignment: CDR1 SGHDN and CDR2 FVKESK.

This clonotype was seen repeatedly, ten times or more. The chain is built from TRBV12-3 or TRBV12-4 and TRBJ2-2; 9 positions agree with TRBD2. The CDR3 runs 15 residues. With V trimmed by 5 bases and J by 6 bases, 7 bases remained unmatched. CDR3 in amino acids: CASSPIAGAAGELFF. CDR3 DNA: TGTGCCAGCAGTCCAATAGCGGGAGCGGCCGGGGAGCTGTTTTTT.

V and J are TRBV7-9 and TRBJ2-5, with TRBD1 matching over 12 bases. The CDR3 sequence is 16 residues long. The germline V gene encodes CDR1 SEHNR and CDR2 FQNEAQ (reference sequence). Trimming cost V 3 bases and J 5 bases; bases outside gene matches: 7. CDR3 coding DNA: TGTGCCAGCAGCTTCCCGGGACAGGGGGCCTGGGAGACCCAGTACTTC. As protein: CASSFPGQGAWETQYF.

The chain employs TRBV29-1 and TRBJ2-1; no reliable D call. Trimming pared 7 bases from V and 2 bases from J, leaving 12 bases between. The CDR3 loop spans 13 amino acids. Germline CDR1 and CDR2: SQVTM and ANQGSEA. The CDR3 bases are TGCAGCGCCGAATGGTCGGCCTACAATGAGCAGTTCTTC. Protein product: CSAEWSAYNEQFF.

This rearrangement joins TRBV6-5 to TRBJ2-7; TRBD2 matches 7 bases. The length of the CDR3 is 15 residues. V lost 2 bases and J lost 3; bases outside the gene matches: 7. Looked up from germline, CDR1 is MNHEY and CDR2 is SVGAGI. This CDR3 is CASSYPGEGYYEQYF. CDR3 nucleotides: TGTGCCAGCAGTTACCCCGGGGAGGGTTACTACGAGCAGTACTTC.

This clonotype was detected a few times. The V gene is TRBV5-4, the J gene TRBJ1-4; TRBD1 aligns across 9 bases. V shed 3 bases and J 13 bases; nucleotides not matched to a gene: 13. The CDR3 length is 15 residues. Per germline, CDR1 SGHNT and CDR2 YYREEE (reference sequence). Here the CDR3 reads CASSSSRDRVEGLFF. CDR3 DNA: TGTGCCAGCAGCTCGTCCCGGGACAGGGTAGAAGGACTGTTTTTT.

This clonotype showed up just a few times. This rearrangement joins TRBV5-4 to TRBJ1-6; maybe TRBD1 (6 bases). CDR1 SGHNT and CDR2 YYREEE come from the germline V gene (reference sequence). V shed 4 bases and J shed 7 bases, with 12 bases lying between them. The CDR3 has 14 residues. The CDR3: CASSQGQPNSPLHF. The CDR3 DNA reads TGTGCCAGCAGCCAAGGACAGCCCAATTCACCCCTCCACTTT.

V is TRBV7-8 and J is TRBJ2-1; a weak D match, TRBD1 (7 bases). Germline assignment: CDR1 SGHVS and CDR2 FQNEAQ. V gave up 5 bases and J gave up 8 bases, with 19 bases separating them. This CDR3 has 15 amino acids. CDR3 bases: TGTGCCAGCAGCCCGGGACAGTCGGGAGTCCATGAGCAGTTCTTC. Translating gives CASSPGQSGVHEQFF.

This clonotype has ten or more counts. The genes are TRBV12-3 or TRBV12-4 and TRBJ1-2, with a possible D match to TRBD1 (5 bases). This CDR3 region has 14 residues. V dropped 4 bases and J dropped 7 bases, with 16 bases sitting between them. The CDR3 region is CASSYLQGGGGYTF. DNA for the CDR3: TGTGCCAGCAGTTACCTTCAGGGTGGAGGTGGCTACACCTTC.